Presented here are 7 T cell receptor beta chains from one specimen sequenced in a study of T cell repertoires in cytomegalovirus infection. One entry per CDR3 protein, called by TCRdb with MiXCR from the reads. The sample holds approximately 470,000 distinct CDR3 sequences, under 55% seen once. These receptors' antigens are unknown. The sample here was cultured PBMCs, taken from culture after CMV antigen stimulation. The receptors derive from a human donor in good health (CMV status not recorded). Some clones in this sample may be carry-over from other donors' samples.

The chain has TRBV12-3 or TRBV12-4 and TRBJ2-1; TRBD2 agrees at 11 bases. J gave up 9 bases and V 6 bases, and 16 bases lay outside the gene matches. The CDR3 spans 17 residues. In DNA form, the CDR3 reads TGTGCCAGCAGCCCTCAACTAGCGGGGGTCCTAAAGGGTGAGCAGTTCTTC. Translated: CASSPQLAGVLKGEQFF.

At least ten counts were recorded for this clonotype. One end of the junction is discordant with germline, which a read error may explain. The gene calls are TRBV12-3 or TRBV12-4 and TRBJ2-1; D uncertain. The CDR3 length is 13 residues. The CDR3 bases are TGTGCCAGCAGCTTAGGGCCCAACAATGAGCAGTTCTTC. Amino acids: CASSLGPNNEQFF.

V and J are TRBV7-2 and TRBJ2-7; D ambiguous. This CDR3 is 13 amino acids long. V was clipped by 4 bases and J by 4 bases, with 11 bases between them. From germline, CDR1 is SGHTA and CDR2 FQGNSA. The CDR3 DNA is TGTGCCAGCAGCTCCGTCTCTGGGTACGAGCAGTACTTC. Translating gives CASSSVSGYEQYF.

The genes are TRBV4-3 and TRBJ1-5; D is ambiguous. The CDR3 runs to 14 residues. V dropped 0 bases and J dropped 1 base, with 4 bases sitting between them. Germline V gives CDR1 LGHNA, CDR2 YSLEER. DNA for the CDR3: TGCGCCAGCAGCCAAGATCCCAGCAATCAGCCCCAGCATTTT. It codes for CASSQDPSNQPQHF.

This sequence joins TRBV7-2 and TRBJ2-1; no definite D call. Germline V gene data show CDR1 as SGHTA and CDR2 as FQGNSA. Between the trimmed V and J ends, which lost 5 bases and 4 bases, there was a span of 9 bases. The CDR3 spans 13 residues. CDR3 in DNA: TGTGCCAGCAGCCCCGACACGTACAATGAGCAGTTCTTC. This encodes CASSPDTYNEQFF.

The rearrangement links TRBV6-2 or TRBV6-3 to TRBJ2-1; 8 bases are a match to TRBD2. The CDR3 covers 15 residues. The V and J ends lost 5 bases and 7 bases, in that order; junction bases with no gene match: 10. Per germline, CDR1 MNHEY and CDR2 SVGEGT. CDR3 amino acids: CASSSGSFMGNEQFF. DNA for the CDR3: TGTGCCAGCAGTAGCGGGAGCTTTATGGGGAATGAGCAGTTCTTC.

The sample holds a few counts of this clonotype. The chain is built from TRBV15 and TRBJ1-2; D call uncertain. Deletions cut 1 base from V and 3 bases from J, with 6 bases between. CDR3 size: 13 residues. Per germline, CDR1 LNHNV and CDR2 YYDKDF (reference sequence). The DNA for the CDR3 is TGTGCCACCAGCAGAGGGGTAGACTATGGCTACACCTTC. Protein product: CATSRGVDYGYTF.